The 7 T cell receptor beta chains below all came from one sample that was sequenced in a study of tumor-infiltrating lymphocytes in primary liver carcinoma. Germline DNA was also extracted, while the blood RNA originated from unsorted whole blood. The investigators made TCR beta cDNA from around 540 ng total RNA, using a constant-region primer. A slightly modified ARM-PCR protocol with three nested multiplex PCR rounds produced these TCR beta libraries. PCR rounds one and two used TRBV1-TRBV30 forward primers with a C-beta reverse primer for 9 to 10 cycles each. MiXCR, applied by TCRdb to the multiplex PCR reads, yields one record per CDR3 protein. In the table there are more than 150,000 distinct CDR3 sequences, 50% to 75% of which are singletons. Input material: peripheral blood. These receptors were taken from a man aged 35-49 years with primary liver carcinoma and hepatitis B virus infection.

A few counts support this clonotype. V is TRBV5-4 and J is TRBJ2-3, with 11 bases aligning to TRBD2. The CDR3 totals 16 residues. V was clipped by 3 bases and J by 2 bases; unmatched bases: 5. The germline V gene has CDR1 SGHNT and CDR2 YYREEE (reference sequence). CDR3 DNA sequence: TGTGCCAGCAGCTCCGGGACTAGCGGCTCCACAGATACGCAGTATTTT. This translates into CASSSGTSGSTDTQYF. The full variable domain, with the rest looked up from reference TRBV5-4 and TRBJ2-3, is ETGVTQSPTHLIKTRGQQVTLRCSSQSGHNTVSWYQQALGQGPQFIFQYYREEENGRGNFPPRFSGLQFPNYSSELNVNALELDDSALYLCASSSGTSGSTDTQYFGPGTRLTVL.

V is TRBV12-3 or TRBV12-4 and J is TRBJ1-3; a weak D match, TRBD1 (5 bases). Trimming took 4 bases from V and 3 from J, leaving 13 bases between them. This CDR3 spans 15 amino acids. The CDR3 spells CASSSGFSRGNTIYF. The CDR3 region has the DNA TGTGCCAGCAGTTCAGGGTTCTCTCGTGGAAACACCATATATTTT.

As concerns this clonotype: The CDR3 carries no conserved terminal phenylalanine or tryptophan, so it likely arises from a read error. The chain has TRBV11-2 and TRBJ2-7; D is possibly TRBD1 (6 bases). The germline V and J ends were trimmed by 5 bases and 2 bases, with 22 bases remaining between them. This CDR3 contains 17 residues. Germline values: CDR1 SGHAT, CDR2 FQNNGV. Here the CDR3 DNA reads TGTGCCAGCAGCCCCGTAGACCGCAGGGACATTACCTACGAGCAGTACCTC. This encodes CASSPVDRRDITYEQYL.

CDR3 in amino acids: CASLPLSGGSGYTF. In nucleotides, the CDR3 is TGTGCCAGCCTCCCCTTGTCGGGGGGCAGTGGCTACACCTTC. This rearrangement joins TRBV28 to TRBJ1-2; a possible D gene is TRBD1 (6 bases). This CDR3 comprises 14 residues. V was shortened by 8 bases and J by 7 bases, with 20 bases between the two germline ends. Germline V gene data show CDR1 as MDHEN and CDR2 as SYDVKM.

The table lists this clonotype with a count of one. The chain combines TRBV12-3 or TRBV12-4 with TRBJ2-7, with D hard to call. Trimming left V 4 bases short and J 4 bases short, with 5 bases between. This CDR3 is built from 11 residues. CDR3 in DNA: TGTGCCAGCAGTTCAGAATACGAGCAGTACTTC. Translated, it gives CASSSEYEQYF.

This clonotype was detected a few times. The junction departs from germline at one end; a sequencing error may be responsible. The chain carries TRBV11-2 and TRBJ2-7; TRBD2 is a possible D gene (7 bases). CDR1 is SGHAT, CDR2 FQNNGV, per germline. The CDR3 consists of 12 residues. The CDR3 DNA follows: TGTGCCAGTAGCCCGGGGGGCTACGAGCAGCACTTC. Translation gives CASSPGGYEQHF.

CDR3 sequence: CASRTGTNRPEETQYF. CDR3 nucleotides: TGTGCCAGCAGGACCGGGACTAACCGCCCGGAAGAGACCCAGTACTTC. The chain carries TRBV5-6 and TRBJ2-5; 7 bases align to TRBD2. The CDR3 is 16 residues long. Per the germline V gene, CDR1 is SGHDT and CDR2 is YYEEEE. Losses at the gene ends were 5 bases for V and 3 bases for J; bases not matched to a gene: 13.